Listed below are T cell receptor beta chains from one sample, sequenced in a study of shared clonotypes between healthy human individuals. Clones were read by immunoSEQ multiplex PCR, and TCRdb kept only the in-frame ones, dropping some. This sample carries 1.4 million or so clones, approximately 98.5% of them seen once, and the ten largest clones take 0.3% to 0.45%. The sequenced sample was naive CD4+ T cells sorted from blood. The receptors come from a young man in good health. Each CDR3 is given with its conserved first and last residue. Each record gives: clone size, D gene, V gene, J gene, CDR3 DNA, CDR3 protein. A D gene is named only where the DNA matches it firmly. Part of the rows lack a size; the others show once, few, many or a class for expanded clones.

NA	TRBD1	TRBV7-3	TRBJ1-1	TGTGCCAGCAGCCTCCAGGGGGGGAACACTGAAGCTTTCTTT	CASSLQGGNTEAFF
NA	NA	TRBV5-1	TRBJ1-4	TGCGCCAGCAGCCCATGGATTGGAGCAACTAATGAAAAACTGTTTTTT	CASSPWIGATNEKLFF
NA	NA	TRBV5-4	TRBJ2-1	TGTGCCAGCAGCTTGGTTGTAGCGGACAATGAGCAGTTCTTC	CASSLVVADNEQFF
NA	TRBD1	TRBV7-6	TRBJ2-7	TGTGCCAGCACCCGGGACAGGGGGTTGTCGGAGCAGTACTTC	CASTRDRGLSEQYF
NA	NA	TRBV10-1	TRBJ2-5	TGCGCCAGCAGTGACAGCTTGAACCAAGAGACCCAGTACTTC	CASSDSLNQETQYF
NA	NA	TRBV5-1	TRBJ1-4	TGCGCCAGCAGCTTGGCTCCGACCGGGGGCGGTGAAAAACTGTTTTTT	CASSLAPTGGGEKLFF
NA	NA	TRBV6-4	TRBJ2-1	TGTGCCAGCAGTGTAGACAGTGCCTCCGCCTACAATGAGCAGTTCTTC	CASSVDSASAYNEQFF
NA	NA	TRBV28	TRBJ1-2	TGTGCCAGCAGTTTGCCGGCAGTAGAGGTTGGCTACACCTTC	CASSLPAVEVGYTF
NA	TRBD1	TRBV7-2	TRBJ2-3	TGTGCCAGCAGCTCGCGACAGGGTGGTACAGATACGCAGTATTTT	CASSSRQGGTDTQYF
NA	TRBD2	TRBV30	TRBJ2-7	TGTGCCTGGAGTGTACTGGTGGGCGGGAGGGCCGCTCGGCAGTACTTC	CAWSVLVGGRAARQYF
NA	NA	TRBV7-2	TRBJ1-2	TGTGCCAGCAGCTCGGGCCAGACAGGACTCTATGGCTACACCTTC	CASSSGQTGLYGYTF
NA	NA	TRBV28	TRBJ1-5	TGTGCCAGCAGTTTAAGGGACGGCAATCAGCCCCAGCATTTT	CASSLRDGNQPQHF
NA	NA	TRBV2	TRBJ2-4	TGTGCCAGCAGACCGGACAGACCTTCAAACATTCAGTACTTC	CASRPDRPSNIQYF
NA	NA	TRBV7-2	TRBJ2-5	TGTGCCAGCAGCCCCGGGCGGGGTGAGACCCAGTACTTC	CASSPGRGETQYF
once	NA	TRBV7-9	TRBJ2-7	TGTGCCAGCAGCCAAACACGGAGAGGAGAGCAGTACTTC	CASSQTRRGEQYF
NA	NA	TRBV6-1	TRBJ2-3	TGTGCCAGCAGTGGGACTATCTTAACTAGCACAGATACGCAGTATTTT	CASSGTILTSTDTQYF
NA	NA	TRBV4-1	TRBJ2-4	TGCGCCAGCAGCCAAGTACCAGGGTCTTTTCAGTACTTC	CASSQVPGSFQYF
NA	NA	TRBV29-1	TRBJ1-2	TGCAGCGTTGATCCCTCAACCCGTGGCTATTCCTTC	CSVDPSTRGYSF
NA	NA	TRBV25-1	TRBJ2-2	TGTGCCAGCAGTGAGTTCGACACCGGGGAGCTGTTTTTT	CASSEFDTGELFF
once	TRBD2	TRBV7-9	TRBJ2-1	TGTGCCAGCAGCCCTTTGGGACTAGCGGGAGGGGATGGTGAGCAGTTCTTC	CASSPLGLAGGDGEQFF
NA	TRBD2	TRBV6-6	TRBJ2-1	TGTGCCAGCAGTTGGACTAGCGGGAGTAGGAGTGAGCAGTTCTTC	CASSWTSGSRSEQFF
NA	TRBD1	TRBV5-1	TRBJ2-3	TGCGCCAGCAGCGGGGGGACAGGGGGCACAGATACGCAGTATTTT	CASSGGTGGTDTQYF
NA	TRBD1	TRBV5-4	TRBJ2-7	TGTGCCAGCAGCCCCAGGGGGAGTGAGTACGAGCAGTACTTC	CASSPRGSEYEQYF
NA	NA	TRBV19	TRBJ2-7	TGTGCCAGTAGTAGGAGGGCAGGGCCAGCCTACGAGCAGTACTTC	CASSRRAGPAYEQYF
NA	NA	TRBV29-1	TRBJ2-5	TGCAGCGTTAGCAGCGGCCAAGAGACCCAGTACTTC	CSVSSGQETQYF
NA	NA	TRBV28	TRBJ2-7	TGTGCCAGCAGTTTATCCTATAAAGTCTCCTACGAGCAGTACTTC	CASSLSYKVSYEQYF
once	NA	TRBV5-1	TRBJ2-3	TGCGCCAGCAGCGTGGGACCCGCGAGAGATACGCAGTATTTT	CASSVGPARDTQYF
once	NA	TRBV6-5	TRBJ1-5	TGTGCCAGCAGTCAAACCAGAGGGGCGGTTCAGCCCCAGCATTTT	CASSQTRGAVQPQHF
NA	NA	TRBV5-1	TRBJ2-1	TGCGCCAGCGGGACGGACAGCTACAATGAGCAGTTCTTC	CASGTDSYNEQFF
NA	TRBD1	TRBV7-9	TRBJ1-2	TGTGCCAGCAGCCCCCCCGGGACAGTCCTTAATGGCTACACCTTC	CASSPPGTVLNGYTF
NA	NA	TRBV5-5	TRBJ1-1	TGTGCCAGCAGCTTGCGTCAACAGCTAAACACTGAAGCTTTCTTT	CASSLRQQLNTEAFF
NA	NA	TRBV4-1	TRBJ1-2	TGCGCCAGCAGCCAAGGACAGGCTGGGGAGGATGGCTACACCTTC	CASSQGQAGEDGYTF
NA	NA	TRBV9	TRBJ1-1	TGTGCCAGCAGCGTAGGACCAGGGAAGGGGATTGAAGCTTTCTTT	CASSVGPGKGIEAFF
once	TRBD1	TRBV14	TRBJ2-6	TGTGCCAGCAGCCCCAGGACAGGGAGAAGCTCTGGGGCCAACGTCCTGACTTTC	CASSPRTGRSSGANVLTF
once	NA	TRBV28	TRBJ1-2	TGTGCCAGCAGACGAGGGGGAGGATATGGCTACACCTTC	CASRRGGGYGYTF
NA	NA	TRBV7-2	TRBJ2-3	TGTGCCAGCAGCTTAAGGAGGGGCACACAGGATACGCAGTATTTT	CASSLRRGTQDTQYF
NA	NA	TRBV9	TRBJ2-7	TGTGCCAGCAGCCCAGAGGAGGGCAGCCCCTACGAGCAGTACTTC	CASSPEEGSPYEQYF
NA	NA	TRBV28	TRBJ2-1	TGTGCCAGCAGTTCGAGTAATGAGCAGTTCTTC	CASSSSNEQFF
NA	NA	TRBV19	TRBJ2-6	TGTGCCAGTAGTGAAAATCAGGGTATCCCACCTGGGGCCAACGTCCTGACTTTC	CASSENQGIPPGANVLTF
NA	TRBD1	TRBV27	TRBJ1-1	TGTGCCAGCAGTTTTAGGACAGGGAACACTGAAGCTTTCTTT	CASSFRTGNTEAFF
NA	TRBD2	TRBV25-1	TRBJ2-2	TGTGCCAGCAGTGACCCCGGGACTAGCGGGGGCACCGGGGAGCTGTTTTTT	CASSDPGTSGGTGELFF